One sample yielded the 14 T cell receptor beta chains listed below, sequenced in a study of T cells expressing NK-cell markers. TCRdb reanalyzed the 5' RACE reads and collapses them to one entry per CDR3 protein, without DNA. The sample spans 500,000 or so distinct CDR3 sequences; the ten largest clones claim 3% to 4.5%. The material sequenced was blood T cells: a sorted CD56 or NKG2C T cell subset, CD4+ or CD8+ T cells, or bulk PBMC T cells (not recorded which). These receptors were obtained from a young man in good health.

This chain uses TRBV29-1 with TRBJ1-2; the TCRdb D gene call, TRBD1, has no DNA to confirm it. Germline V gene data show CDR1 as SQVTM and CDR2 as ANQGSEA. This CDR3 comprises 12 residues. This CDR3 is CSALSGVYGYTF.

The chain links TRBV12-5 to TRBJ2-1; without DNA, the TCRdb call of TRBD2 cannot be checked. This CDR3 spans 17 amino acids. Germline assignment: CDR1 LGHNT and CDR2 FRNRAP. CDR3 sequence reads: CASGSTPFSRSYNEQFF.

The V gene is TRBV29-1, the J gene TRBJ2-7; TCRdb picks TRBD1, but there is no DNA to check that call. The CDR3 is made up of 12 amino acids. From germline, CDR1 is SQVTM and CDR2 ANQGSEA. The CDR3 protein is CSVSTGAYEQYF.

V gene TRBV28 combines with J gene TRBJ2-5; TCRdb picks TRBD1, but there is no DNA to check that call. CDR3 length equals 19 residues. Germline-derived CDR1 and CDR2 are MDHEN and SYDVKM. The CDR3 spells CASSLSGTGGSEYQETQYF.

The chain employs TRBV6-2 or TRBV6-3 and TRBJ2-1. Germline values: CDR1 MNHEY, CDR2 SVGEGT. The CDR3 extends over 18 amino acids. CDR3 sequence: CASSYSHHAWSSYNEQFF.

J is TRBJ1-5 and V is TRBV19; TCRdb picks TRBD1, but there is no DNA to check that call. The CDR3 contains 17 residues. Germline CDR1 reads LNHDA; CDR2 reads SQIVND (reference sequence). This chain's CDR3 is CASIQTTGTTSNQPQHF.

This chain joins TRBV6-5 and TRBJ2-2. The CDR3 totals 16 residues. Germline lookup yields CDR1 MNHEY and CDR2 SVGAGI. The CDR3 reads CASSYSGSGNTGELFF.

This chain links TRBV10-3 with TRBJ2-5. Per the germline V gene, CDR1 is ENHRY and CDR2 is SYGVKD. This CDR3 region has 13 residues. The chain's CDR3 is CAIRRGRQETQYF.

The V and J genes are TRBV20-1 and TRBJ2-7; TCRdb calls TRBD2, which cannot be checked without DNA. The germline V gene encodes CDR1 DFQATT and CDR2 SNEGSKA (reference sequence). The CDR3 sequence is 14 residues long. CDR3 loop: CSARKAGDPTEQYF.

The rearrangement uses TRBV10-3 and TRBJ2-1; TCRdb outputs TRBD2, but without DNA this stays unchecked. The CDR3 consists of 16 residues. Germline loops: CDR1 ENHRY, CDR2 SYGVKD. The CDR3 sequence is CAISENLLAGYNEQFF.

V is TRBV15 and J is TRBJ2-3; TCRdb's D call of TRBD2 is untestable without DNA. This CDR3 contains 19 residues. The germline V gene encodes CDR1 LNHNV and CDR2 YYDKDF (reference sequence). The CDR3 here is CATSSDQGLAEGSRDTQYF.

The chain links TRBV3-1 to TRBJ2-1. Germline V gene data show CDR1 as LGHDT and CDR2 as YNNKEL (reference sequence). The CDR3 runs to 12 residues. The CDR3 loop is CASSRQSDEQFF.

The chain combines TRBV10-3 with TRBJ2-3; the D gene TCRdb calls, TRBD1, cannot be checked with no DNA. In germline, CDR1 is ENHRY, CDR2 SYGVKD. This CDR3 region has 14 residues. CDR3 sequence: CAILRQGSTDTQYF.

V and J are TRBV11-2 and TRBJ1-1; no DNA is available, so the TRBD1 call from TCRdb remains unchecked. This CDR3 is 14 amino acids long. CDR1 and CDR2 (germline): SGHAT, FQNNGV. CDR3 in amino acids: CASSLDRGGTEAFF.